These T cell receptor beta chains were read from a single sample in a study of shared clonotypes between healthy human individuals. Using immunoSEQ multiplex PCR, the repertoire was profiled, and TCRdb retains in-frame clones only, with some absent. The sample has 650,000 to 750,000 clones, 72% seen once. The sample consisted of memory CD4+ T cells sorted from blood. The receptors were sampled from a woman aged 25 to 39 in good health. CDR3s include the opening cysteine and the closing phenylalanine or tryptophan. A D gene is named only where the DNA matches it firmly.

- | TRBJ2-2 | TRBV7-6 | CASSPTPRGNTGELFF | TGTGCCAGCAGCCCCACTCCCCGCGGGAACACCGGGGAGCTGTTTTTT
TRBD2 | TRBJ2-5 | TRBV13 | CASSLYAGGPGETQYF | TGTGCCAGCAGCTTATACGCGGGAGGGCCCGGGGAGACCCAGTACTTC
TRBD1 | TRBJ1-2 | TRBV2 | CASREGTDYGYTF | TGTGCCAGCAGGGAGGGGACAGACTATGGCTACACCTTC
- | TRBJ2-7 | TRBV7-2 | CASSFGQGGYEQYF | TGTGCCAGCAGCTTCGGACAAGGCGGGTACGAGCAGTACTTC
- | TRBJ1-3 | TRBV28 | CASSNGWLSGNTIYF | TGTGCCAGCAGCAACGGCTGGCTCTCTGGAAACACCATATATTTT
- | TRBJ1-2 | TRBV19 | CASRSDRNYGYTF | TGTGCCAGTAGATCCGACAGGAACTATGGCTACACCTTC
TRBD1 | TRBJ2-3 | TRBV28 | CASSRPGQQADTQYF | TGTGCCAGCAGTCGTCCGGGACAGCAGGCAGATACGCAGTATTTT
TRBD1 | TRBJ1-4 | TRBV16 | CASSQWRDRAEKLFF | TGTGCCAGCAGCCAATGGCGGGACAGGGCCGAAAAACTGTTTTTT
- | TRBJ1-5 | TRBV6-5 | CASNRSPDSNQPQHF | TGTGCCAGCAACCGATCCCCGGATAGCAATCAGCCCCAGCATTTT
TRBD2 | TRBJ2-1 | TRBV2 | CASSGLAGVQFF | TGTGCCAGCAGCGGACTAGCGGGGGTGCAGTTCTTC
- | TRBJ2-7 | TRBV5-5 | CASSLGVDEQYF | TGTGCCAGCAGTTTAGGGGTGGACGAGCAGTACTTC
- | TRBJ1-4 | TRBV4-1 | CASSPHDSNEKLFF | TGCGCCAGCAGCCCCCATGATTCTAATGAAAAACTGTTTTTT